These 16 T cell receptor beta chains share one sample of origin, sequenced in a study of blood T cell repertoires in COVID-19. TCRdb's table, derived via immunoSEQ multiplex PCR, lists solely in-frame clones and lacks some. The sample has some 120,000 clones, 75% to 95% seen once; the top ten hold 1.5% to 2%. The sequenced sample consisted of peripheral blood. These receptors all come from a human donor with active COVID-19. The donor label of this sample is uncertain.

Notes on this clone: At one end, the junction sequence differs from germline, possibly due to a read error. The same CDR3 also results from other DNA sequences found in this sample. This chain connects TRBV6-1 to TRBJ1-3, with no clear D. The CDR3 loop spans 17 amino acids. In germline, CDR1 is MNHNS, CDR2 SASEGT. The CDR3 DNA follows: TGTGCTAGCAGTGCGAGGAGGCAACGGGCCTCCGGAAACACCATATATTTT. Translated: CASSARRQRASGNTIYF.

This sequence joins TRBV18 and TRBJ2-7; 7 nucleotides agree with TRBD2. Germline V lookup: CDR1 KGHSH, CDR2 LQKENI. The junction had 2 bases not matched to a gene; V was cut back by 3 bases and J by 0 bases. The CDR3 is 14 residues long. CDR3 DNA: TGTGCCAGCTCACCGCGGGGGAGCTCCTACGAGCAGTACTTC. The encoded protein is CASSPRGSSYEQYF.

This chain connects TRBV5-1 to TRBJ1-4; D remains unclear. Per germline, CDR1 SGHRS and CDR2 YFSETQ. V was cut by 0 bases and J by 8 bases, with 17 bases left in between. This CDR3 spans 16 amino acids. In DNA, the CDR3 is TGCGCCAGCAGCTTGGGGCAAGTCGCGGGGTGGGAAAAACTGTTTTTT. It translates to CASSLGQVAGWEKLFF.

The rearrangement uses TRBV2 and TRBJ1-1; D gene unclear. Germline CDR1 reads SNHLY; CDR2 reads FYNNEI. Trimming left V 3 bases short and J 1 base short, with 9 bases between. This CDR3 spans 14 amino acids. CDR3 bases: TGTGCCAGCAGTGAGCGTAGAGCGAACACTGAAGCTTTCTTT. It specifies CASSERRANTEAFF.

V and J are TRBV7-8 and TRBJ2-7; 8 bases map to TRBD1. Per germline, CDR1 SGHVS and CDR2 FQNEAQ. The CDR3 consists of 14 residues. V gave up 5 bases and J gave up 3 bases; unmatched junction bases: 6. The CDR3 nucleotides are TGTGCCAGCAGCCAGACAGGGGTTCTCTACGAGCAGTACTTC. Protein product: CASSQTGVLYEQYF.

The V gene is TRBV18, the J gene TRBJ2-1, with 10 bases identical to TRBD1. The CDR3 consists of 18 residues. The germline gives CDR1 KGHSH, CDR2 LQKENI. Trimming took 4 bases from V and 6 from J; bases not matched to a gene: 15. This CDR3 is CASSRIPPGQGSSNEQFF. Written as DNA, the CDR3 is TGTGCCAGCTCACGAATCCCTCCGGGACAGGGGTCGAGCAATGAGCAGTTCTTC.

V usage is TRBV5-1 and J usage is TRBJ1-2; D ambiguous. Germline values: CDR1 SGHRS, CDR2 YFSETQ. CDR3 size: 14 residues. The V gene lost 1 base and the J gene lost 5 bases, with 12 bases spanning the gap. The CDR3 loop reads CASSLSGDSYGYTF. The CDR3 bases are TGCGCCAGCAGCTTGTCGGGTGATTCTTATGGCTACACCTTC.

This clone was recorded a few times. The chain combines TRBV11-2 with TRBJ1-5; perhaps TRBD1 as D (5 bases). CDR1 and CDR2 from the germline V gene are SGHAT and FQNNGV. The CDR3 extends over 14 amino acids. V gave up 2 bases and J gave up 7 bases, with 12 bases separating them. The CDR3 region has the DNA TGTGCCAGCAGCTTATCCGGGCGGGGGCAGCCCCAGCATTTT. It specifies CASSLSGRGQPQHF. Using reference TRBV11-2 and TRBJ1-5 for the parts outside the CDR3, the full variable domain is EAGVAQSPRYKIIEKRQSVAFWCNPISGHATLYWYQQILGQGPKLLIQFQNNGVVDDSQLPKDRFSAERLKGVDSTLKIQPAKLEDSAVYLCASSLSGRGQPQHFGDGTRLSIL.

CDR3 amino acids: CASTHGAGGWDTQYF. CDR3 bases: TGTGCCAGCACCCATGGGGCGGGGGGATGGGATACGCAGTATTTT. The J gene is TRBJ2-3, the V gene TRBV3-1 (or the pseudogene TRBV3-2), with TRBD2 identical over 8 bases. This CDR3 is built from 15 residues. CDR1 is LGHDT and CDR2 is YNNKEL in the germline V gene (reference sequence). The V and J ends lost 7 bases and 6 bases, in that order; junction bases with no gene match: 12.

The rearrangement uses TRBV15 and TRBJ2-1; possibly TRBD1 for D (6 bases). From germline, CDR1 is LNHNV and CDR2 YYDKDF (reference sequence). This CDR3 comprises 15 residues. Trimming removed 0 bases from V and 6 bases from J, with 12 bases in between. Written as DNA, the CDR3 is TGTGCCACCAGCAGAGATTTGGGGGCGGCCAATGAGCAGTTCTTC. Protein product: CATSRDLGAANEQFF. The full variable domain, completed using reference TRBV15 and TRBJ2-1, is DAMVIQNPRYQVTQFGKPVTLSCSQTLNHNVMYWYQQKSSQAPKLLFHYYDKDFNNEADTPDNFQSRRPNTSFCFLDIRSPGLGDTAMYLCATSRDLGAANEQFFGPGTRLTVL.

The CDR3 spells CAWAGTSGPTDTQYF. CDR3 sequence (DNA): TGTGCCTGGGCCGGGACTAGCGGGCCCACAGATACGCAGTATTTT. The rearrangement joins TRBV30 to TRBJ2-3, with 12 bases that match TRBD2. Germline V gene lookup returns CDR1 GTSNPN and CDR2 SVGIG (reference sequence). This CDR3 has 15 residues. V lost 5 bases and J lost 2; bases outside the gene matches: 5.

For this clone: Mismatch with germline at one junction end may stem from a read error. For the CDR3, the DNA is TGTGCCAGCAGTGAAGCAGGGTTCGTTAGCGGGGGAGATTTT. Amino acids: CASSEAGFVSGGDF. The chain uses TRBV2 and TRBJ2-3; TRBD2 matches 9 bases. Germline-derived CDR1 and CDR2 are SNHLY and FYNNEI. This CDR3 is built from 14 residues.

V and J are TRBV6-2 or TRBV6-3 and TRBJ2-2; D is unclear. V was cut by 0 bases and J by 5 bases, with 7 bases left in between. Germline V gene lookup returns CDR1 MNHEY and CDR2 SVGEGT. The CDR3 is made up of 14 amino acids. DNA of the CDR3: TGTGCCAGCAGTTACTCGAGGTTAACCGGGGAGCTGTTTTTT. The encoded protein is CASSYSRLTGELFF.

This chain connects TRBV5-1 to TRBJ1-1; 11 bases are a match to TRBD1. J lost 4 bases, V lost 0 bases, and 5 bases had no gene match. The length of the CDR3 is 16 residues. In germline, CDR1 is SGHRS, CDR2 YFSETQ. The CDR3 DNA reads TGCGCCAGCAGCTTGGACGGGACAGGGGGAAGCACTGAAGCTTTCTTT. It specifies CASSLDGTGGSTEAFF.

The chain joins TRBV27 to TRBJ1-6, with D hard to call. Germline V gives CDR1 MNHEY, CDR2 SMNVEV (reference sequence). CDR3 length equals 17 residues. V was shortened by 5 bases and J by 1 base, with 15 bases between the two germline ends. The CDR3 DNA is TGTGCCAGCAGTCCAAGCCCGAGGGCGTCCTATAATTCACCCCTCCACTTT. It translates to CASSPSPRASYNSPLHF.

The chain joins TRBV24-1 to TRBJ1-2; D is uncertain. V lost 3 bases to trimming and J lost 3 bases, with 13 bases between them. Germline V gene sequence: CDR1 KGHDR, CDR2 SFDVKD. CDR3 length: 15 residues. The CDR3 loop reads CATSDPLRGYYGYTF. DNA for the CDR3: TGTGCCACCAGTGATCCACTCCGGGGATACTATGGCTACACCTTC.